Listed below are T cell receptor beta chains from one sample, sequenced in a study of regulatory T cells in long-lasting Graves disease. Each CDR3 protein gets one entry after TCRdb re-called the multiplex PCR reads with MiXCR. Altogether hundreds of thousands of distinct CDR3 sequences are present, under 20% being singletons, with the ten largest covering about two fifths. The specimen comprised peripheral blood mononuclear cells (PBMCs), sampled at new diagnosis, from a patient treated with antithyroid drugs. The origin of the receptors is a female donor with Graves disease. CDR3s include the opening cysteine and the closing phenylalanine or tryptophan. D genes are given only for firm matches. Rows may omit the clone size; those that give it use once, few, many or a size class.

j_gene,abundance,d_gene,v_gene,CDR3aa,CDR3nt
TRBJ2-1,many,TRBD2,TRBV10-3,CAISAPKEPSGSSYNEQFF,TGTGCCATCAGTGCCCCTAAAGAACCTAGCGGCAGCTCCTACAATGAGCAGTTCTTC
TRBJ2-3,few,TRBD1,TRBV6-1,CASIHPRTGGADTQYF,TGTGCCAGCATCCACCCTCGGACAGGGGGCGCAGATACGCAGTATTTT
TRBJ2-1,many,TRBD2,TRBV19,CASSGRTSGVHNEQFF,TGTGCCAGTAGTGGACGGACTAGCGGGGTCCACAATGAGCAGTTCTTC
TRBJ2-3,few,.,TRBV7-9,CASSFYSDPFDTQYF,TGTGCCAGCAGCTTTTACTCGGACCCTTTTGATACGCAGTATTTT
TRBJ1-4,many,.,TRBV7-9,CASSLVSEKLFF,TGTGCCAGCAGCTTAGTGAGTGAAAAACTGTTTTTT
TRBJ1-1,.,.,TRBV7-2,CASSLAGQLLGTEAFF,TGTGCCAGCAGCTTAGCCGGGCAACTTTTGGGCACTGAAGCTTTCTTT
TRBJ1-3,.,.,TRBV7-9,CASSFGGDGNTIYF,TGTGCCAGCAGCTTCGGGGGGGACGGAAACACCATATATTTT
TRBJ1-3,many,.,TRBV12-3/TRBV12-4,CASRYLSSGNTIYF,TGTGCCAGCAGGTACCTCTCCTCTGGAAACACCATATATTTT
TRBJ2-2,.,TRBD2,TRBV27,CASTPGLAGGGTGELFF,TGTGCCAGCACCCCGGGACTAGCGGGAGGAGGGACCGGGGAGCTGTTTTTT
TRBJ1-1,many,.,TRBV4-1,CASSQDPRNTEAFF,TGTGCCAGCAGCCAAGACCCCAGGAACACTGAAGCTTTCTTT
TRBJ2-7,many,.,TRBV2,CASRYLRDVSYSSYEQYF,TGTGCCAGCAGATACTTGCGGGACGTCAGTTATTCCTCCTACGAGCAGTACTTC
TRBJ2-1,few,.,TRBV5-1,CASTRAASYNEQFF,TGCGCCAGCACCCGGGCTGCCTCCTACAATGAGCAGTTCTTC
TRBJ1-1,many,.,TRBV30,CAWSVWGGLVTEAFF,TGTGCCTGGAGTGTGTGGGGCGGGTTAGTCACTGAAGCTTTCTTT
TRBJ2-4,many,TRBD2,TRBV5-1,CASSSDSGGTSGSAGNIQYF,TGCGCCAGCAGCTCTGACAGTGGCGGGACTAGCGGGAGTGCGGGGAACATTCAGTACTTC
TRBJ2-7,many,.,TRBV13,CASTTRDEAYEQYF,TGTGCCAGCACAACCCGGGACGAAGCCTACGAGCAGTACTTC
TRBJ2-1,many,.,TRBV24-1,CATSDGQVNEQFF,TGTGCCACCAGTGATGGTCAGGTCAATGAGCAGTTCTTC
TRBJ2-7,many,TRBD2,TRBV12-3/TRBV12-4,CASSLAPSGRRREQYF,TGTGCCAGCAGTTTAGCACCGAGCGGGAGAAGGAGGGAGCAGTACTTC
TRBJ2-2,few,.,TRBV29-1,CSVEENGSGTGELFF,TGCAGCGTTGAAGAGAACGGGAGCGGCACCGGGGAGCTGTTTTTT
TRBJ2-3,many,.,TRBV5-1,CASSLTGNTDTQYF,TGCGCCAGCAGCTTGACAGGGAACACAGATACGCAGTATTTT
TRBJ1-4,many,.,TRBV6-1,CASSQRSGSGNEKLFF,TGTGCCAGCAGCCAGAGGTCTGGATCTGGTAATGAAAAACTGTTTTTT
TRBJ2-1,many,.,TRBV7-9,CASSLAEGLYNEQFF,TGTGCCAGCAGCTTGGCGGAGGGCCTCTACAATGAGCAGTTCTTC
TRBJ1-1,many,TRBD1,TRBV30,CARDRQNTEAFF,TGTGCCAGGGACAGGCAGAACACTGAAGCTTTCTTT
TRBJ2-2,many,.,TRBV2,CASSETSRAGELFF,TGTGCCAGCAGTGAAACTAGTAGGGCCGGGGAGCTGTTTTTT
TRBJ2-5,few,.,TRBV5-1,CASRFGSQETQYF,TGCGCCAGCAGGTTCGGGTCCCAAGAGACCCAGTACTTC
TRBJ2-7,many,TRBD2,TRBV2,CASSGDYNREQYF,TGTGCCAGCAGTGGGGACTACAATCGGGAGCAGTACTTC
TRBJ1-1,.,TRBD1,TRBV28,CASSLSGTGGSTEAFF,TGTGCCAGCAGTTTATCCGGGACAGGGGGAAGCACTGAAGCTTTCTTT
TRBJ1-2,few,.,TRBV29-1,CSVDSGETRGYTF,TGCAGCGTTGATTCAGGGGAGACGAGGGGCTACACCTTC
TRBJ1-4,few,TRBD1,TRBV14,CASSRPGQHNEKLFF,TGTGCCAGCAGCCGACCGGGACAGCATAATGAAAAACTGTTTTTT
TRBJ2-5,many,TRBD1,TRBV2,CASTGQVQETQYF,TGTGCCAGCACCGGACAGGTCCAAGAGACCCAGTACTTC
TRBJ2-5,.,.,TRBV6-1,CASRSHRDLTGFLETQYF,TGTGCCAGCAGGTCTCACCGGGACCTTACTGGTTTTTTAGAGACCCAGTACTTC
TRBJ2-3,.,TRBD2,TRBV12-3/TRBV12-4,CASSLESGRLADTQYF,TGTGCCAGCAGTTTAGAGAGCGGGAGGTTGGCAGATACGCAGTATTTT
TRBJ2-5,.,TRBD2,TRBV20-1,CSARVAGVLETQYF,TGCAGTGCTAGAGTGGCGGGAGTTCTAGAGACCCAGTACTTC
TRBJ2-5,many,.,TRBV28,CASSLFSGETQYF,TGTGCCAGCAGTTTATTTTCCGGAGAGACCCAGTACTTC
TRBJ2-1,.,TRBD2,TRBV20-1,CSAREIAGPSYNEQFF,TGCAGTGCTAGAGAGATAGCGGGTCCCTCCTACAATGAGCAGTTCTTC
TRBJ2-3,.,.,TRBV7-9,CASSLVGSDTQYF,TGTGCCAGCAGCTTGGTTGGTTCAGATACGCAGTATTTT
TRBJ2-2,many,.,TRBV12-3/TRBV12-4,CASSLAGTGVNPGELFF,TGTGCCAGCAGTTTAGCGGGGACGGGAGTAAATCCCGGGGAGCTGTTTTTT
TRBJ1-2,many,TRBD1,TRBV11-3,CASSLGQGDQNYGYTF,TGTGCCAGCAGCTTGGGACAGGGGGACCAAAACTATGGCTACACCTTC
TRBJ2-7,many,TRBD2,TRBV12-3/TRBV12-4,CASSNGLAGANYEQYF,TGTGCCAGCAGTAATGGACTAGCGGGGGCAAACTACGAGCAGTACTTC
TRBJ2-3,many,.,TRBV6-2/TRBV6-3,CASSYSTLSSTDTQYF,TGTGCCAGCAGTTACTCGACGCTGTCTAGCACAGATACGCAGTATTTT
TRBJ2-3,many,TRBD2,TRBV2,CASSALTSGRTDTQYF,TGTGCCAGCAGTGCCTTGACTAGCGGACGCACAGATACGCAGTATTTT
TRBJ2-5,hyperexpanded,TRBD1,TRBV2,CASSGTGSGETQYF,TGTGCCAGCAGTGGGACAGGGTCAGGGGAGACCCAGTACTTC
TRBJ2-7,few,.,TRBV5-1,CASSLEYGVGEQYF,TGCGCCAGCAGCTTGGAATATGGGGTTGGGGAGCAGTACTTC
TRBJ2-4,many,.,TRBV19,CASSSKTLGLAKNIQYF,TGTGCCAGTAGCTCAAAAACGCTGGGACTAGCCAAAAACATTCAGTACTTC
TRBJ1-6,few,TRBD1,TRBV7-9,CASSLPGQGLGTLHF,TGTGCCAGCAGCTTGCCGGGACAGGGTCTTGGGACCCTCCACTTT
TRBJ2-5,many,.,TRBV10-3,CAISEAPGGSGGNQETQYF,TGTGCCATCAGTGAGGCCCCCGGCGGGAGTGGGGGCAACCAAGAGACCCAGTACTTC
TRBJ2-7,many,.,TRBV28,CASSSGTKEQYF,TGTGCCAGCAGTTCCGGGACAAAGGAGCAGTACTTC
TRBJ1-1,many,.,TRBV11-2,CASSLDRPPSEAFF,TGTGCCAGCAGCTTAGACAGGCCCCCCTCTGAAGCTTTCTTT
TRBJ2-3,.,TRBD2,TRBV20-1,CSAKRAGGSTDTQYF,TGCAGTGCTAAGAGAGCGGGAGGCAGCACAGATACGCAGTATTTT